This record concerns one T cell receptor (beta chain) sequence. V gave up 5 bases and J gave up 6 bases, with 11 bases separating them. Germline V gene lookup returns CDR1 SQVTM and CDR2 ANQGSEA. The CDR3 contains 13 residues. The data were obtained in a study of control samples from healthy donors and cancer patients. The data were produced by immunoSEQ multiplex PCR, yet TCRdb's version contains in-frame clones alone and is incomplete. This table holds 70,000 or so clones, about 80% found once. This rearrangement joins TRBV29-1 to TRBJ1-6, with a tentative D call TRBD1 (5 bases). The specimen sequenced was blood. This clonotype was sampled from a man aged 45-60 years in good health. CDR3 DNA sequence: TGCAGCGTTCTCGTAGACAGTAATTCACCCCTCCACTTT. Residues: CSVLVDSNSPLHF.